The 15 T cell receptor beta chains in this list originate from one sample, sequenced in a study of blood T cell repertoires in COVID-19. The data were produced by immunoSEQ multiplex PCR, yet TCRdb's version contains in-frame clones alone and is incomplete. The data contain about 100,000 clones, roughly 85% of them singletons. The sample comprised peripheral blood. The source of these receptors is a woman aged 70-85 years with active or convalescent COVID-19.

The chain combines TRBV19 with TRBJ1-2, with D maybe TRBD1 (5 bases). Deletions cut 3 bases from V and 8 bases from J, with 16 bases between. This CDR3 region has 14 residues. Germline V gene lookup returns CDR1 LNHDA and CDR2 SQIVND (reference sequence). The CDR3 nucleotides are TGTGCCAGTAGTATCCCCCCAGGAGGGACGGGCTACACCTTC. It codes for CASSIPPGGTGYTF.

The chain employs TRBV10-3 and TRBJ2-3, with 11 nucleotides matching TRBD1. The CDR3 covers 15 residues. Trimming at V came to 2 bases and at J to 5 bases, leaving 3 bases not matched to a gene. In germline, CDR1 is ENHRY, CDR2 SYGVKD. CDR3 nucleotides: TGTGCCATCAGTGAGATCGGGACAGGGGGAGATACGCAGTATTTT. Translating gives CAISEIGTGGDTQYF.

The gene calls are TRBV15 and TRBJ1-5, with TRBD1 identical over 9 bases. The germline V gene has CDR1 LNHNV and CDR2 YYDKDF (reference sequence). J gave up 2 bases and V 1 base, and 3 bases lay outside the gene matches. The CDR3 runs 16 residues. CDR3 nucleotides: TGTGCCACCAGCAGAGTAAGGACAGGGGGCAATCAGCCCCAGCATTTT. Protein: CATSRVRTGGNQPQHF.

This rearrangement joins TRBV4-2 to TRBJ1-2, with 12 bases aligning to TRBD1. The ends lost 1 base at V and 7 bases at J; junction bases unmatched: 10. This CDR3 comprises 17 residues. Germline CDR1 LGHNA, CDR2 YNFKEQ. CDR3 sequence reads: CASSQAPGQGALSGYTF. The CDR3 DNA reads as TGTGCCAGCAGCCAAGCACCGGGACAGGGGGCATTGAGTGGCTACACCTTC.

V is TRBV3-1 (or the pseudogene TRBV3-2) and J is TRBJ2-2; TRBD1 might be the D (6 bases). There are 15 residues in the CDR3. CDR1 and CDR2 (germline): LGHDT, YNNKEL (reference sequence). Trimming pared 3 bases from V and 0 bases from J, leaving 8 bases between. The CDR3 nucleotides are TGTGCCAGCAGCCAGGACAGCGCGAACACCGGGGAGCTGTTTTTT. Its translation is CASSQDSANTGELFF.

The chain employs TRBV2 and TRBJ2-1, with TRBD2 identical over 13 bases. This CDR3 comprises 14 residues. V gave up 6 bases and J gave up 9 bases; unmatched junction bases: 5. Germline CDR1 SNHLY, CDR2 FYNNEI. Here the CDR3 reads CASRKTSGGPEQFF. The CDR3 bases are TGTGCCAGCAGGAAGACTAGCGGGGGGCCTGAGCAGTTCTTC.

The chain links TRBV27 to TRBJ2-3, with 10 bases lining up with TRBD2. J was trimmed by 1 base and V by 2 bases; bases with no gene match: 9. CDR3 length: 18 amino acids. Germline-derived CDR1 and CDR2 are MNHEY and SMNVEV (reference sequence). The DNA of the CDR3 is TGTGCCAGCAGTTTACTAGCGGGGGAGGGATGGGGCACAGATACGCAGTATTTT. Amino acid sequence: CASSLLAGEGWGTDTQYF.

This clone was observed once. This rearrangement joins TRBV7-9 to TRBJ2-6; perhaps TRBD1 as D (6 bases). Germline V CDR1 and CDR2: SEHNR, FQNEAQ (reference sequence). This CDR3 spans 18 amino acids. V dropped 5 bases and J dropped 0 bases, with 17 bases sitting between them. The CDR3, as DNA: TGTGCCAGCAGCCGGGGACACGAATCAAACTCTGGGGCCAACGTCCTGACTTTC. It specifies CASSRGHESNSGANVLTF.

This sequence joins TRBV10-2 and TRBJ1-5; 9 bases are shared with TRBD1. CDR3 size: 19 residues. The V gene end was trimmed by 1 base and the J gene end by 2 bases; junction bases not matched to a gene: 12. Per germline, CDR1 WSHSY and CDR2 SAAADI. The chain's CDR3 is CASSEFKWGQGMGNQPQHF. In nucleotides, the CDR3 is TGCGCCAGCAGTGAGTTTAAATGGGGACAGGGAATGGGCAATCAGCCCCAGCATTTT.

The chain links TRBV7-6 to TRBJ2-7; TRBD2 matches at 10 bases. The germline CDR1 and CDR2 sequences are SGHVS and FNYEAQ. V dropped 5 bases and J dropped 7; count of bases not matched to a gene: 8. This CDR3 is built from 14 residues. The CDR3 bases are TGTGCCAGCAGCGCTAGCGGGAGTGGGCGGGAGCAGTACTTC. Its protein is CASSASGSGREQYF.

V gene TRBV5-6 combines with J gene TRBJ2-2; TRBD1 matches at 9 bases. There are 14 residues in the CDR3. V dropped 0 bases and J dropped 6; count of bases not matched to a gene: 0. Germline CDR1 and CDR2: SGHDT and YYEEEE. The DNA of the CDR3 is TGTGCCAGCAGCTTGGGGACAGGGGCCGGGGAGCTGTTTTTT. Protein: CASSLGTGAGELFF.

The table lists this clone with a few counts. V usage is TRBV18 and J usage is TRBJ2-1; TRBD2 aligns across 7 bases. The junction had 6 bases not matched to a gene; V was cut back by 0 bases and J by 10 bases. CDR3 size: 14 residues. Germline-derived CDR1 and CDR2 are KGHSH and LQKENI. This CDR3 is CASSPPGGIREQFF. Here the CDR3 DNA reads TGTGCCAGCTCACCACCGGGGGGGATTAGAGAGCAGTTCTTC.

The chain joins TRBV19 to TRBJ1-3; no definite D call. Germline V CDR1 and CDR2: LNHDA, SQIVND (reference sequence). The ends were cut back, 4 bases at V and 7 bases at J, with 11 bases in the middle. The CDR3 has 13 residues. The CDR3 DNA reads as TGTGCCAGTAGTAACACTGAGAGGAACACCATATATTTT. Amino acids: CASSNTERNTIYF. The full variable domain, rest sourced from reference TRBV19 and TRBJ1-3, is DGGITQSPKYLFRKEGQNVTLSCEQNLNHDAMYWYRQDPGQGLRLIYYSQIVNDFQKGDIAEGYSVSREKKESFPLTVTSAQKNPTAFYLCASSNTERNTIYFGEGSWLTVV.

The rearrangement links TRBV30 to TRBJ1-3; 7 bases match TRBD1. Germline V gene sequence: CDR1 GTSNPN, CDR2 SVGIG (reference sequence). V shed 1 base and J 0 bases; nucleotides not matched to a gene: 9. The CDR3 runs to 17 residues. The CDR3 spells CAWSAGWDSLSGNTIYF. Here the CDR3 DNA reads TGTGCCTGGAGTGCGGGATGGGACAGTCTCTCTGGAAACACCATATATTTT.

The V gene is TRBV2, the J gene TRBJ1-5; TRBD1 agrees at 8 bases. This CDR3 has 14 amino acids. Trimming cost V 3 bases and J 5 bases; bases outside gene matches: 3. Germline V gene lookup returns CDR1 SNHLY and CDR2 FYNNEI. Written as DNA, the CDR3 is TGTGCCAGCAGTGATGGGACAGGATATCAGCCCCAGCATTTT. This encodes CASSDGTGYQPQHF.